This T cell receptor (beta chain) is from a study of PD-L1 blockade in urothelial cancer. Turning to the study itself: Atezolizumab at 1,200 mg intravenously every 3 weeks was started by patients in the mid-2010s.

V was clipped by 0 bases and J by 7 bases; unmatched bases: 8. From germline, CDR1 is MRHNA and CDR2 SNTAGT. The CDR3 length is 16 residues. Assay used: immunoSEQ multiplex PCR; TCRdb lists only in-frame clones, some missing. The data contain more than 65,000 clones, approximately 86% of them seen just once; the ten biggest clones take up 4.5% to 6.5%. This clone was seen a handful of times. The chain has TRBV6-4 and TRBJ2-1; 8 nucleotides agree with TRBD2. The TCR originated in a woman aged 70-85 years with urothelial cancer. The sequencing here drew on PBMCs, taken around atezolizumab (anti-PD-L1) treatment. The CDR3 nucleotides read TGTGCCAGCAGTGACTCAGCAGCGGGAGAATCTAATGAGCAGTTCTTC. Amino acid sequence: CASSDSAAGESNEQFF.